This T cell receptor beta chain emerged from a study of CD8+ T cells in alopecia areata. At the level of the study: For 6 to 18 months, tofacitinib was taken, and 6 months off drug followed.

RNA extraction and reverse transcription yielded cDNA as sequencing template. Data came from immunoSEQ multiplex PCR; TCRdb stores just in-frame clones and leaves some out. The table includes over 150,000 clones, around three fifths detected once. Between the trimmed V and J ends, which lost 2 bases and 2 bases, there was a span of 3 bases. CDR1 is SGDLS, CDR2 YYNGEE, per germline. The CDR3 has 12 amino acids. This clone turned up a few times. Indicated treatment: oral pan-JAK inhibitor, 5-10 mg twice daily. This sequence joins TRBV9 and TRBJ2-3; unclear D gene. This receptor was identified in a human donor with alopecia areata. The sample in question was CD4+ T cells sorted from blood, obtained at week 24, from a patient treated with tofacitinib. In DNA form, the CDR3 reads TGTGCCAGCAGCGTGAACACAGATACGCAGTATTTT. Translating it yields CASSVNTDTQYF.